This T cell receptor beta chain was captured in a study of CXCR3-negative and CXCR3-positive naive CD8 T cells. Broader study findings: Both naive subsets showed comparably high diversity, and memory CD8+ cells showed much lower diversity. Naive cells positive for CXCR3 carried more hydrophobic TRB CDR3s than CXCR3-negative ones.

Germline V gene data show CDR1 as SQVTM and CDR2 as ANQGSEA. The CDR3 has 13 amino acids. It was by 5' RACE with UMI labels that the TRB cDNA libraries were prepared. TCRdb re-called the 5' RACE reads and shows each CDR3 protein once, DNA omitted. Seen in this sample are fewer than 90,000 distinct CDR3 sequences; the ten most common clones hold around 1.5%. With respect to this clonotype: What it binds is unknown.

A CD45RO-CCR7+CD27+CD95- phenotype identified naive CD8+ T cells. Material for sequencing was naive CXCR3- CD8+ T cells from blood. Subset of the sample: CD45RO-CCR7+CD27+CD95- naive CD8+ T cells lacking CXCR3 (TNR3-). This receptor was obtained from a human donor in good health. Some clones in this sample may be carry-over from other donors' samples. The chain joins TRBV29-1 to TRBJ2-7; there is no DNA to check the TCRdb D call of TRBD1. The CDR3 is CSVERRGTGEQYF.